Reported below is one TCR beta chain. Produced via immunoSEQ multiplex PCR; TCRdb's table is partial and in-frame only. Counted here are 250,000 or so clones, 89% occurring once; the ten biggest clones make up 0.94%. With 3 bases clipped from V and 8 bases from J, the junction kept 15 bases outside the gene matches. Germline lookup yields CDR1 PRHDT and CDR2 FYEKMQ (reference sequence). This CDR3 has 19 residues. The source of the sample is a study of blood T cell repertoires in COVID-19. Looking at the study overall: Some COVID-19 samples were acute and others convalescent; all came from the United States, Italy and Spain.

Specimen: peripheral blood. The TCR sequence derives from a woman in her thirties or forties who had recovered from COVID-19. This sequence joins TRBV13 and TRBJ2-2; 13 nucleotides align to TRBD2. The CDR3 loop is CASSLAPLAGGPSGGELFF. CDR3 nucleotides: TGTGCCAGCAGCTTGGCCCCACTAGCGGGAGGGCCGTCAGGAGGGGAGCTGTTTTTT.